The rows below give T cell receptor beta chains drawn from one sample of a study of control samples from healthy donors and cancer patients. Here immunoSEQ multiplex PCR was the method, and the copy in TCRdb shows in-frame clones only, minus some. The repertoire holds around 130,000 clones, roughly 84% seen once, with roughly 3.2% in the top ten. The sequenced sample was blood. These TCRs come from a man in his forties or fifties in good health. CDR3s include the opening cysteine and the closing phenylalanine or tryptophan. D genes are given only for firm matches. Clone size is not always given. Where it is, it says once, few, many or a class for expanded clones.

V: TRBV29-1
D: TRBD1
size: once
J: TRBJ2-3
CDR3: CSAGTGNSVVDTQYF
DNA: TGCAGCGCCGGGACAGGGAACTCAGTCGTCGATACGCAGTATTTT

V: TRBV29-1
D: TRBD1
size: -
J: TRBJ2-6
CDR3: CSVVDREGANVLTF
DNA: TGCAGCGTCGTCGACAGGGAAGGGGCCAACGTCCTGACTTTC

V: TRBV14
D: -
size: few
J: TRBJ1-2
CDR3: CASSQDQALHDGYTF
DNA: TGTGCCAGCAGCCAAGACCAGGCCCTTCATGATGGCTACACCTTC

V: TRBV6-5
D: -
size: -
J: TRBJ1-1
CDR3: CASRLYMNTEAFF
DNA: TGTGCCAGCAGATTATACATGAACACTGAAGCTTTCTTT

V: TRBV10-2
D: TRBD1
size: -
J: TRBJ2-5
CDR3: CASRTGTGGVAQYF
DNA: TGCGCCAGTAGAACCGGGACAGGTGGAGTGGCCCAGTACTTC

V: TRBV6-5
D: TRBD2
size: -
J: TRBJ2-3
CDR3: CASTPGLASDTQYF
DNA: TGTGCCAGCACCCCGGGACTAGCGTCAGATACGCAGTATTTT

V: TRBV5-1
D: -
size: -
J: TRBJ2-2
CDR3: CASSLALNTGELFF
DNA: TGCGCCAGCAGCTTGGCACTGAACACCGGGGAGCTGTTTTTT

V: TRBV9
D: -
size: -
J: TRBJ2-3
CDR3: CASSGQRTVLDTQYF
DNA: TGTGCCAGCAGCGGCCAAAGGACAGTTCTGGATACGCAGTATTTT

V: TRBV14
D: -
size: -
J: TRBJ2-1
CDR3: CASSQVKFRNEQFF
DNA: TGTGCCAGCAGCCAAGTTAAGTTTCGGAATGAGCAGTTCTTC

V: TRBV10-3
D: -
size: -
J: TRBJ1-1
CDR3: CAISEGGMEAFF
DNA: TGTGCCATCAGTGAGGGCGGGATGGAAGCTTTCTTT

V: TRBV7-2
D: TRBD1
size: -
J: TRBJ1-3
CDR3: CASSLATGGWGENTIYF
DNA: TGTGCCAGCAGCTTAGCGACAGGGGGGTGGGGAGAAAACACCATATATTTT

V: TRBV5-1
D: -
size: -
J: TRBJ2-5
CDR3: CASSLAPSLPETQYF
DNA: TGCGCCAGCAGCTTGGCCCCTAGCCTCCCAGAGACCCAGTACTTC

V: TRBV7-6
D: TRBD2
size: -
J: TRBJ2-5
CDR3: CASSGRVFETQYF
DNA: TGTGCCAGCAGCGGGAGGGTGTTCGAGACCCAGTACTTC

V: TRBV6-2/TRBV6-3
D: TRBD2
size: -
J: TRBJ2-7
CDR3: CASSYIGGSYEQYF
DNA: TGTGCCAGCAGTTACATCGGGGGGTCCTACGAGCAGTACTTC

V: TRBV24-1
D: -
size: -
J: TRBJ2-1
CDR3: CATSDFTHSYNEQFF
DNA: TGTGCCACCAGTGATTTTACGCACTCCTACAATGAGCAGTTCTTC

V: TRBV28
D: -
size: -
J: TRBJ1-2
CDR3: CASSSQQGAYGYTF
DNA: TGTGCCAGCAGCTCCCAACAGGGCGCCTATGGCTACACCTTC

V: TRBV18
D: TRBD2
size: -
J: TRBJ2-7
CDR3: CASSPAGGHSYEQYF
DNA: TGTGCCAGCTCTCCGGCGGGGGGGCACTCCTACGAGCAGTACTTC

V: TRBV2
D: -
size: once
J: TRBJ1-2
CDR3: CASMVDGGVHGYTF
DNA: TGTGCCAGCATGGTAGACGGAGGTGTTCATGGCTACACCTTC

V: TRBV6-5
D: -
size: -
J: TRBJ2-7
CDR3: CASSSTGNAYEQYF
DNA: TGTGCCAGCAGTTCTACAGGGAACGCCTACGAGCAGTACTTC

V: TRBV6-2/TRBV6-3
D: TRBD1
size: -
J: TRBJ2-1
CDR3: CASSPGQGLRGEQFF
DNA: TGTGCCAGCAGCCCGGGACAGGGCCTACGCGGTGAGCAGTTCTTC

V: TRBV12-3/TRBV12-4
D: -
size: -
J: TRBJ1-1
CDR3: CASSPRVFRAFF
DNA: TGTGCCAGCAGCCCCAGGGTGTTTCGAGCTTTCTTT

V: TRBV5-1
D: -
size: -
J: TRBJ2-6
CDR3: CASRISPTSGANVLTF
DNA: TGCGCCAGCAGAATCTCGCCAACATCTGGGGCCAACGTCCTGACTTTC